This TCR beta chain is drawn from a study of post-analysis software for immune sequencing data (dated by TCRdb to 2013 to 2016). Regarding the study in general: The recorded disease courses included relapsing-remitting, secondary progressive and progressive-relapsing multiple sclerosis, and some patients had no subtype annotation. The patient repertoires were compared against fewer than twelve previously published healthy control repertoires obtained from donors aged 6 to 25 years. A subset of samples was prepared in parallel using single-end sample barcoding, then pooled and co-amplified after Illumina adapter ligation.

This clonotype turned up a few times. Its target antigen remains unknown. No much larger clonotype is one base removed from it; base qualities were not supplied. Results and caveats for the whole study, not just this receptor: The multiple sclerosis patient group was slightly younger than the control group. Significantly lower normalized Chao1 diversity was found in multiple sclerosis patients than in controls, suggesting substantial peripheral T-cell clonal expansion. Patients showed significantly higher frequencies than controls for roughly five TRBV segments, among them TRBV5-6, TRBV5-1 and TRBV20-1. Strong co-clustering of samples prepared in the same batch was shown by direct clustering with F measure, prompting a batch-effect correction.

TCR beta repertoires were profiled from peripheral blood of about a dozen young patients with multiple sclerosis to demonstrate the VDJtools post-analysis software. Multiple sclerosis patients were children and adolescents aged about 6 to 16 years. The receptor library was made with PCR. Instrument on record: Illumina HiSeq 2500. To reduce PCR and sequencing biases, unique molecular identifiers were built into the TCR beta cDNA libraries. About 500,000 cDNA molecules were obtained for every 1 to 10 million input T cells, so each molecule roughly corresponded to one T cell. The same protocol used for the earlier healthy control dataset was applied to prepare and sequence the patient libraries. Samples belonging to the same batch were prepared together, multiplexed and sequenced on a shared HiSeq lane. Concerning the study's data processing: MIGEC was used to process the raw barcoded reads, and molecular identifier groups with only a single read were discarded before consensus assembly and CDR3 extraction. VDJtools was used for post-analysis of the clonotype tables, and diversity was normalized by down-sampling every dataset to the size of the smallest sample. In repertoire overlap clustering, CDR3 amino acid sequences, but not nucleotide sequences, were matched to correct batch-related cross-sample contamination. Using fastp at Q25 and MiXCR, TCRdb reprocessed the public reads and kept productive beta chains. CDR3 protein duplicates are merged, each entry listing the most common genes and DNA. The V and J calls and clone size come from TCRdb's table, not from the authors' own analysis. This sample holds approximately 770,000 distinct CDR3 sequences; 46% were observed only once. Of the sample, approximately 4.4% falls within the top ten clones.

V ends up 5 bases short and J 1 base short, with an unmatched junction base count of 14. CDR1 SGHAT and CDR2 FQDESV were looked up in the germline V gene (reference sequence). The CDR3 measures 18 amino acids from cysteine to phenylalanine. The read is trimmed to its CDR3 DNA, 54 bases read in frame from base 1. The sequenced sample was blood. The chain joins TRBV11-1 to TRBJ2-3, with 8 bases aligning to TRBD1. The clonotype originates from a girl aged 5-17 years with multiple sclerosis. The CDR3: CASSPHIPGQDRTDTQYF. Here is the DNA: TGTGCCAGCAGCCCCCATATACCGGGACAGGACCGCACAGATACGCAGTATTTT.